This T cell receptor (beta chain) derives from a study of CXCR3-negative and CXCR3-positive naive CD8 T cells. The libraries of TRB cDNA were constructed through 5' RACE using UMI labels. From the 5' RACE reads, TCRdb lists one entry per CDR3 protein and no DNA. The table for this sample gives roughly 65,000 distinct CDR3 sequences. Whole-study findings and limits: The TRB CDR3s that CXCR3-positive naive cells carried were more hydrophobic than those of CXCR3-negative naive cells. With surface CD5 comparable between naive subsets, TCR strength was estimated using properties derived from the TRB CDR3.

As regards this clonotype: Its cognate antigen is unknown.

The germline CDR1 and CDR2 sequences are MGHRA and YSYEKL. The CDR3 contains 15 residues. The source is a human donor in good health. Some clones in this sample may be carry-over from other donors' samples. Sequencing used naive CXCR3+ CD8+ T cells from blood. Subset of the sample: CD45RO-CCR7+CD27+CD95- naive CD8+ T cells expressing CXCR3 (TNR3+). The chain is built from TRBV4-1 and TRBJ2-3; TCRdb lists TRBD1, though no DNA is available to test this call. The CDR3 loop is CASSQGQGRTDTQYF.